The 5 T cell receptor beta chains below all came from one sample that was sequenced in a study of blood T cell repertoires in COVID-19. Profiling relied on immunoSEQ multiplex PCR, and the TCRdb table lists in-frame clones only, not all of them. In the table there are about 480,000 clones, approximately 87% of which are singletons. The sample consisted of PBMCs or T cells enriched from blood (not recorded which). The receptors stem from a woman between 40 and 55 years old who had recovered from COVID-19.

In its sample, this clone was seen once. V gene TRBV18 combines with J gene TRBJ2-2; D possibly corresponds to TRBD1 (5 bases). CDR3 length: 14 residues. Trimming took 2 bases from V and 3 from J, leaving 7 bases between them. Germline CDR1 and CDR2: KGHSH and LQKENI. This CDR3 is CASSPDSHTGELFF. In DNA, the CDR3 is TGTGCCAGCTCACCAGACAGCCACACCGGGGAGCTGTTTTTT.

CDR3 residues: CAISEPRTGLIDTEAFF. The DNA of the CDR3 is TGTGCCATCAGTGAGCCCCGGACAGGGTTGATCGACACTGAAGCTTTCTTT. This rearrangement joins TRBV10-3 to TRBJ1-1; TRBD1 agrees at 8 bases. CDR3 size: 17 residues. With V trimmed by 2 bases and J by 3 bases, 11 bases remained unmatched. The germline V gene has CDR1 ENHRY and CDR2 SYGVKD.

In this sample, this clone turned up a few times. The CDR3 DNA is TGTGCCAGCAGCTTGGTAGGGGGTACCTCTGAAGCTTTCTTT. This sequence encodes CASSLVGGTSEAFF. The chain links TRBV7-2 to TRBJ1-1, with a tentative D call TRBD1 (6 bases). Germline CDR1 SGHTA, CDR2 FQGNSA. The V gene lost 3 bases and the J gene lost 6 bases, with 14 bases spanning the gap. This CDR3 is 14 amino acids long. The whole variable domain, filled in from reference TRBV7-2 and TRBJ1-1, reads GAGVSQSPSNKVTEKGKDVELRCDPISGHTALYWYRQSLGQGLEFLIYFQGNSAPDKSGLPSDRFSAERTGGSVSTLTIQRTQQEDSAVYLCASSLVGGTSEAFFGQGTRLTVV.

The chain couples TRBV12-5 to TRBJ2-7, with D tentatively TRBD2 (6 bases). V shed 0 bases and J shed 0 bases, with 9 bases lying between them. Germline V gene sequence: CDR1 LGHNT, CDR2 FRNRAP. The CDR3 loop spans 15 amino acids. The CDR3 here is CASGLVVADSYEQYF. CDR3 sequence (DNA): TGTGCTAGTGGTTTGGTAGTAGCGGACTCCTACGAGCAGTACTTC.

This clone was found many times. V gene TRBV29-1 combines with J gene TRBJ1-1; D is unresolved. V gave up 4 bases and J gave up 5 bases, with 14 bases separating them. Germline assignment: CDR1 SQVTM and CDR2 ANQGSEA. The CDR3 runs 13 residues. The CDR3 DNA follows: TGCAGCGTTGCGAGGGTTGATTTGACTGAAGCTTTCTTT. Amino acids: CSVARVDLTEAFF.